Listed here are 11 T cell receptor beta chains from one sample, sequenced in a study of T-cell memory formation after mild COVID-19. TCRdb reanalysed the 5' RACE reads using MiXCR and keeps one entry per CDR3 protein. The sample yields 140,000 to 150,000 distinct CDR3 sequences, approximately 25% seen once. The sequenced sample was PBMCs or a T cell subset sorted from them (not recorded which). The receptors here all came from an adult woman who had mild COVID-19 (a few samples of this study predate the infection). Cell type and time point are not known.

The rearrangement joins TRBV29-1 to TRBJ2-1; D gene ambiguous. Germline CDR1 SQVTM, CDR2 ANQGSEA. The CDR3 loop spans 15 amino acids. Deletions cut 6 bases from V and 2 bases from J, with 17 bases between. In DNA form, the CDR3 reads TGCAGCGTCTCCCGAGCTGTCGGCCCCTACAATGAGCAGTTCTTC. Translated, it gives CSVSRAVGPYNEQFF.

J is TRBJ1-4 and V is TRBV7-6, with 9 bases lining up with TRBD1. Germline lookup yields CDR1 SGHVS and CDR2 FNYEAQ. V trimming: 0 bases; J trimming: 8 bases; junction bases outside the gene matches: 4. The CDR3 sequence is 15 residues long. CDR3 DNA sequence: TGTGCCAGCAGCTTAGCCGGGACAGGGCGAGAAAAACTGTTTTTT. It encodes CASSLAGTGREKLFF.

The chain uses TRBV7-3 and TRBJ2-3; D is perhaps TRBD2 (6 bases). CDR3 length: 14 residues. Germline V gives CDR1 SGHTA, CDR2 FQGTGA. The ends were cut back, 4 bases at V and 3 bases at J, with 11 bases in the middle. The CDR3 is CASSSQGGTDTQYF. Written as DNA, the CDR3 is TGTGCCAGCAGCTCGCAGGGAGGTACAGATACGCAGTATTTT.

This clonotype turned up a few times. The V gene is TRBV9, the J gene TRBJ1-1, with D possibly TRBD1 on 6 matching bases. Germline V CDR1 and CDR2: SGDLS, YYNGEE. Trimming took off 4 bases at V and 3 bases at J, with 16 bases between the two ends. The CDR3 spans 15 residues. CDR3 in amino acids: CASSLTGGGYTEAFF. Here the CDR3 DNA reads TGTGCCAGCAGCTTAACCGGAGGGGGGTACACTGAAGCTTTCTTT.

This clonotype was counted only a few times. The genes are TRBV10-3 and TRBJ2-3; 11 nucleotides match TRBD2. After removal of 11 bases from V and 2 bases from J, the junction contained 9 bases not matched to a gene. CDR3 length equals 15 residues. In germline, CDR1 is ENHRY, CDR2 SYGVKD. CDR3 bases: TGTGCCGCAACTAGCGGGAGTGTCCTCACAGATACGCAGTATTTT. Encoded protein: CAATSGSVLTDTQYF.

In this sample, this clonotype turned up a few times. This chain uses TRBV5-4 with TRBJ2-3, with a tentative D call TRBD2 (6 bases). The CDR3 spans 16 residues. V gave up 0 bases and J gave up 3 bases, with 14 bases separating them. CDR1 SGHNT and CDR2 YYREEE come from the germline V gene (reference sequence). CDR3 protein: CASSLDGGIGTDTQYF. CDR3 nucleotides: TGTGCCAGCAGCTTGGATGGCGGGATCGGGACAGATACGCAGTATTTT.

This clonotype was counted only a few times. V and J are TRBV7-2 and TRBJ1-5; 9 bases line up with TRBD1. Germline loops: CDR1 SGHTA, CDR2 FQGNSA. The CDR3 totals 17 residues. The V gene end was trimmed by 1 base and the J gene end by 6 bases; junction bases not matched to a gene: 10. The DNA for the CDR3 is TGTGCCAGCAGCTTAGTGGGCGGCCAGGGACAGGGTCAGCCCCAGCATTTT. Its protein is CASSLVGGQGQGQPQHF.

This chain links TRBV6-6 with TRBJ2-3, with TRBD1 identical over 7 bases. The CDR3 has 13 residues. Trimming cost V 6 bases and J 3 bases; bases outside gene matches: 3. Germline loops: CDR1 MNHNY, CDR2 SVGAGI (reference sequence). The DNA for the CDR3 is TGTGCCAGCAGGTCACAGGGGACAGATACGCAGTATTTT. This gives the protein CASRSQGTDTQYF.

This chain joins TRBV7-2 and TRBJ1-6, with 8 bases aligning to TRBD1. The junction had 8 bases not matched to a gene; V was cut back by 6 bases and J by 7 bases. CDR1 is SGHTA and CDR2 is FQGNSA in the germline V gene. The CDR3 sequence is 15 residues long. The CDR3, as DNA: TGTGCCAGCAGTGATCGACAGGGGAGGAATTCACCCCTCCACTTT. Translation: CASSDRQGRNSPLHF.

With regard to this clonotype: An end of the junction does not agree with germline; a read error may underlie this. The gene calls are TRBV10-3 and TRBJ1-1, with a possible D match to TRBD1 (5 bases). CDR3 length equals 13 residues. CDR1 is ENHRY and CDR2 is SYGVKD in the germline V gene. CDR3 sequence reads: CAISDLRGPETFF. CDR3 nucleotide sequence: TGTGCCATCAGTGACCTTAGGGGTCCTGAAACTTTCTTT.

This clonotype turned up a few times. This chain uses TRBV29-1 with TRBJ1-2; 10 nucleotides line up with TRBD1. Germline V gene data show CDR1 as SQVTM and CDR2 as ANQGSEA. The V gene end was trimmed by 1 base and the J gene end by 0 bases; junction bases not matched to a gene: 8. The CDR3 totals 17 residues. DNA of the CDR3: TGCAGCGTTGAAGGAGTGGGACAGGGGCCCTCTAACTATGGCTACACCTTC. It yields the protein CSVEGVGQGPSNYGYTF.